These 5 T cell receptor beta chains were sequenced from one sample in a study of OX40 agonist ivuxolimab in advanced cancers. Clones were read by immunoSEQ multiplex PCR, and TCRdb kept only the in-frame ones, dropping some. The repertoire consists of about 100,000 clones, with roughly 90% occurring once and the leading ten covering approximately 0.58%. The sample here was CD4+ or CD8+ T cells sorted from blood, taken in a trial of the OX40 agonist ivuxolimab. These TCRs come from an adult with an advanced solid tumor such as melanoma, head and neck, liver or kidney cancer.

The CDR3 sequence is CASSLGAGGFIYEQYF. The CDR3 bases are TGTGCCAGCAGTTTAGGCGCGGGAGGGTTTATCTACGAGCAGTACTTC. V and J are TRBV28 and TRBJ2-7; 9 bases map to TRBD2. The CDR3 is made up of 16 amino acids. CDR1 MDHEN and CDR2 SYDVKM come from the germline V gene. V lost 2 bases, J lost 3 bases, and 8 bases stayed unmatched.

The gene calls are TRBV7-6 and TRBJ2-7; 8 bases align to TRBD1. The CDR3 covers 14 residues. V gave up 4 bases and J gave up 7 bases; unmatched junction bases: 9. In germline, CDR1 is SGHVS, CDR2 FNYEAQ. CDR3 nucleotides: TGTGCCAGCAGCTCCACCCTCCGGGACAGGGAGCAGTACTTC. This gives the protein CASSSTLRDREQYF.

The chain couples TRBV5-6 to TRBJ1-2; a weak D match, TRBD1 (6 bases). V lost 3 bases to trimming and J lost 5 bases, with 20 bases between them. The CDR3 loop spans 16 amino acids. Germline-derived CDR1 and CDR2 are SGHDT and YYEEEE. The CDR3 nucleotides are TGTGCCAGCAGCTCATTAGGACAGAAAGGACCATATGGCTACACCTTC. Protein product: CASSSLGQKGPYGYTF.

This clone is a singleton in its sample. The chain recombines TRBV2 with TRBJ2-7, with D possibly being TRBD2 (5 bases). Trimming took 9 bases from V and 2 from J, leaving 11 bases between them. Germline CDR1 SNHLY, CDR2 FYNNEI. CDR3 size: 12 residues. DNA for the CDR3: TGTGCCAGTAGCGTAAGAGCCTACGAGCAGTACTTC. It yields the protein CASSVRAYEQYF.

The chain recombines TRBV18 with TRBJ2-1, with 10 nucleotides matching TRBD2. J was trimmed by 9 bases and V by 4 bases; bases with no gene match: 9. The CDR3 runs 15 residues. Germline V gives CDR1 KGHSH, CDR2 LQKENI. The CDR3 loop reads CASSRGLAEGGEQFF. The CDR3 DNA reads TGTGCCAGCTCACGAGGACTAGCGGAGGGGGGTGAGCAGTTCTTC. Using reference TRBV18 and TRBJ2-1 for the parts outside the CDR3, the full variable domain is NAGVMQNPRHLVRRRGQEARLRCSPMKGHSHVYWYRQLPEEGLKFMVYLQKENIIDESGMPKERFSAEFPKEGPSILRIQQVVRGDSAAYFCASSRGLAEGGEQFFGPGTRLTVL.